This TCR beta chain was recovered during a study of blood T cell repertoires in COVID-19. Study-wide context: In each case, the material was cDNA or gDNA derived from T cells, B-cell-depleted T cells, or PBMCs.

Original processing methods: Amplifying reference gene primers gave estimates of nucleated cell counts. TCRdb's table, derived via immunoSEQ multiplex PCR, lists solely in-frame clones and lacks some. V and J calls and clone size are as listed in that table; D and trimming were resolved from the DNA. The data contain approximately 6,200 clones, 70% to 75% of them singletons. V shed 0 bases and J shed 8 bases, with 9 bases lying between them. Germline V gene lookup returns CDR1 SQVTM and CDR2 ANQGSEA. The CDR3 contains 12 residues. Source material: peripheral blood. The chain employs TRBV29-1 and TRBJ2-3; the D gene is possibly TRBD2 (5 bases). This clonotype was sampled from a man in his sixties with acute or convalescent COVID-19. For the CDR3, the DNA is TGCAGCGTTGAAGATGGGAGACGTACGCAGTATTTT. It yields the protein CSVEDGRRTQYF.